Reported below is one T cell receptor beta chain. This sample was taken from a study of blood T cell repertoires in COVID-19. Assay used: immunoSEQ multiplex PCR; TCRdb lists only in-frame clones, some missing. The data hold 300,000 or so clones, with 65% to 90% observed a single time. This receptor was obtained from a woman between 35 and 50 years old with acute COVID-19. The sample comprised PBMCs or T cells enriched from blood (not recorded which).

In DNA form, the CDR3 reads TGTGCCAGCAGTCCTGGGACTAGCGGGAGTTTCTTTCTCGAGCAGTACTTC. It codes for CASSPGTSGSFFLEQYF. The chain employs TRBV27 and TRBJ2-7; TRBD2 matches at 14 bases. Germline lookup yields CDR1 MNHEY and CDR2 SMNVEV (reference sequence). The CDR3 has 17 amino acids. V lost 5 bases to trimming and J lost 6 bases; unmatched junction nucleotides: 12.